Below, 17 T cell receptor beta chains from the same sample are listed, as sequenced in a study of beta chain features in type 1 diabetes. cDNA synthesis used the whole RNA isolate, giving expressed TCRB sequences. Using immunoSEQ multiplex PCR, the repertoire was profiled, and TCRdb retains in-frame clones only, with some absent. Of about 250,000 clones listed, roughly 13% are singletons. Sequencing was done on a sample of naive CD4+ T cells from blood. The receptor source for this set is a woman aged 40-49 years in good health.

Only a few counts were recorded for this clone. This chain uses TRBV7-2 with TRBJ2-5; tentative D call: TRBD2 (6 bases). Deletions cut 3 bases from V and 9 bases from J, with 14 bases between. Per germline, CDR1 SGHTA and CDR2 FQGNSA. This CDR3 is built from 13 residues. CDR3 nucleotides: TGTGCCAGCAGCTTCAGGGACTTGGGGGCCCAGTACTTC. Protein: CASSFRDLGAQYF.

This clone was recorded a few times. The chain is built from TRBV10-1 and TRBJ2-1; maybe TRBD2 (5 bases). The germline gives CDR1 WNHNN, CDR2 SYGVQD (reference sequence). The CDR3 is made up of 13 amino acids. Deletions cut 6 bases from V and 7 bases from J, with 13 bases between. CDR3 nucleotides: TGCGCCAGCAGGGCGGGCTTGGGAAATGAGCAGTTCTTC. Translated, it gives CASRAGLGNEQFF.

The chain has TRBV27 and TRBJ2-4, with 7 bases that match TRBD1. In germline, CDR1 is MNHEY, CDR2 SMNVEV (reference sequence). CDR3 length: 15 amino acids. The V gene end was trimmed by 7 bases and the J gene end by 5 bases; junction bases not matched to a gene: 11. The CDR3 is CASNPRGRGENIQYF. CDR3 DNA: TGTGCCAGCAACCCTAGGGGGCGCGGTGAAAACATTCAGTACTTC.

This clone was seen just once. The chain recombines TRBV7-2 with TRBJ1-6; 8 nucleotides line up with TRBD1. This CDR3 comprises 16 residues. Germline CDR1 is SGHTA and CDR2 is FQGNSA. V trimming: 2 bases; J trimming: 10 bases; junction bases outside the gene matches: 10. Here the CDR3 reads CASSLLGTGFGSPLHF. CDR3 nucleotide sequence: TGTGCCAGCAGCTTATTAGGGACAGGTTTCGGCTCACCCCTCCACTTT.

This clone has a handful of counts. This chain links TRBV27 with TRBJ1-2; the match to TRBD1 covers 7 bases. Trimming at V came to 5 bases and at J to 3 bases, leaving 9 bases not matched to a gene. The germline gives CDR1 MNHEY, CDR2 SMNVEV (reference sequence). The CDR3 is 15 residues long. The CDR3 sequence: CASSRSTGYYYGYTF. CDR3 sequence (DNA): TGTGCCAGCAGTCGATCGACAGGGTATTACTATGGCTACACCTTC.

This clone was detected only a few times. The chain has TRBV6-1 and TRBJ1-2; D is uncertain. Trimming shortened V by 7 bases and J by 0 bases, and 9 bases separated the two germline ends. The CDR3 runs 13 residues. Germline V CDR1 and CDR2: MNHNS, SASEGT. CDR3 nucleotide sequence: TGTGCCAGCAACGGCGGAGCTAACTATGGCTACACCTTC. This translates into CASNGGANYGYTF.

The chain carries TRBV10-1 and TRBJ2-3; D not certain. Germline CDR1 is WNHNN and CDR2 is SYGVQD (reference sequence). Trimming took 3 bases from V and 2 from J, leaving 6 bases between them. The CDR3 is 13 residues long. CDR3 sequence: CASSERSTDTQYF. CDR3 nucleotides: TGCGCCAGCAGTGAACGGTCCACAGATACGCAGTATTTT.

V is TRBV2 and J is TRBJ1-5; D not certain. Germline values: CDR1 SNHLY, CDR2 FYNNEI. CDR3 length: 12 residues. Trimming left V 8 bases short and J 4 bases short, with 9 bases between. The CDR3 region has the DNA TGTGCCAGCCGAACAAGTAATCAGCCCCAGCATTTT. The encoded protein is CASRTSNQPQHF.

This clone was seen only a few times. One end of the junction varies from germline; a read error may be responsible. The chain recombines TRBV28 with TRBJ2-7; D unclear. Germline lookup yields CDR1 MDHEN and CDR2 SYDVKM. The CDR3 length is 11 residues. DNA for the CDR3: TGTGCCAGCAGCAGCTCGCCCCTACAGTCCTTC. Amino acids: CASSSSPLQSF.

This clone came up a few times. The chain carries TRBV6-5 and TRBJ2-7, with unresolved D. This CDR3 region has 12 residues. With 6 bases removed from V and 2 bases from J, the gap between germline ends came to 8 bases. Per the germline V gene, CDR1 is MNHEY and CDR2 is SVGAGI. The CDR3 loop is CASRADTYEQYF. The CDR3 coding sequence is TGTGCCAGCAGGGCAGACACCTACGAGCAGTACTTC.

This sequence joins TRBV9 and TRBJ1-1; D not resolved. The V end was cut by 3 bases, the J end by 2 bases, with 14 bases between. Germline-derived CDR1 and CDR2 are SGDLS and YYNGEE. The CDR3 runs 15 residues. The CDR3 DNA is TGTGCCAGCAGCGGAGCGGGTCACCTCAACACTGAAGCTTTCTTT. It specifies CASSGAGHLNTEAFF.

This clone appeared a few times. This rearrangement joins TRBV28 to TRBJ2-7; 7 nucleotides match TRBD1. CDR1 and CDR2 (germline): MDHEN, SYDVKM. Trimming removed 5 bases from V and 1 base from J; junction bases left unmatched: 11. This CDR3 region has 16 residues. CDR3 sequence reads: CASSAPTGERSYEQYF. In DNA, the CDR3 is TGTGCCAGCAGTGCGCCTACAGGGGAGAGGTCCTACGAGCAGTACTTC.

The chain uses TRBV7-2 and TRBJ1-5; the match to TRBD1 covers 9 bases. Looked up from germline, CDR1 is SGHTA and CDR2 is FQGNSA. The CDR3 contains 17 residues. V was clipped by 5 bases and J by 2 bases; unmatched bases: 10. Here the CDR3 DNA reads TGTGCCAGCAGCGCCTCCGGGACAGGGTTTGGCAATCAGCCCCAGCATTTT. Its protein product is CASSASGTGFGNQPQHF.

This clone was detected only a few times. The gene calls are TRBV12-5 and TRBJ2-3; 8 nucleotides match TRBD2. Germline V gene data show CDR1 as LGHNT and CDR2 as FRNRAP. The V gene end was trimmed by 0 bases and the J gene end by 0 bases; junction bases not matched to a gene: 8. The CDR3 is made up of 18 amino acids. DNA of the CDR3: TGTGCTAGTGGTTTGGTCCTTAGCGGGGAAGCTAGCACAGATACGCAGTATTTT. This sequence encodes CASGLVLSGEASTDTQYF.

This clone was seen only a few times. The rearrangement joins TRBV5-4 to TRBJ2-3; 15 bases map to TRBD2. Germline CDR1 SGHNT, CDR2 YYREEE (reference sequence). This CDR3 is built from 16 residues. J gave up 5 bases and V 4 bases, and 5 bases lay outside the gene matches. In nucleotides, the CDR3 is TGTGCCAGCAGCCGGACTAGCGGGGGGGCCATAGATACGCAGTATTTT. This translates into CASSRTSGGAIDTQYF.

The chain employs TRBV5-4 and TRBJ2-1, with 8 bases lining up with TRBD2. V shed 0 bases, J shed 6 bases, and the junction held 8 bases outside the gene matches. Germline-derived CDR1 and CDR2 are SGHNT and YYREEE (reference sequence). This CDR3 is 16 amino acids long. DNA for the CDR3: TGTGCCAGCAGCTTGGCAATGGCGGGGGGCCGCAATGAGCAGTTCTTC. Translation: CASSLAMAGGRNEQFF.

This clone was recorded a few times. The CDR3 DNA reads TGTGCCAGCAGCTCGGGACAGGGGGCGACCCGCTCTGGCTACACCTTC. Translating gives CASSSGQGATRSGYTF. This rearrangement joins TRBV7-2 to TRBJ1-2, with TRBD1 matching over 12 bases. The CDR3 extends over 16 amino acids. Trimming cost V 4 bases and J 7 bases; bases outside gene matches: 10. The germline V gene encodes CDR1 SGHTA and CDR2 FQGNSA.